What follows are 9 T cell receptor beta chains derived from one specimen sequenced in a study of CD8 T cells in ankylosing spondylitis. Each CDR3 protein gets one entry after TCRdb re-called the 5' RACE reads with MiXCR. The profile covers around 150,000 distinct CDR3 sequences, with roughly 44% appearing a single time and nearly 15% taken by the ten largest. Sample: synovial fluid, either unsorted or a sorted T cell fraction (not recorded which). The receptors come from a male donor with ankylosing spondylitis.

J is TRBJ2-7 and V is TRBV4-2; a possible D gene is TRBD2 (5 bases). V dropped 3 bases and J dropped 4 bases, with 13 bases sitting between them. The CDR3 contains 14 residues. The germline gives CDR1 LGHNA, CDR2 YNFKEQ. The CDR3 DNA reads TGTGCCAGCAGCCATGGAGGACCCCCTTACGAGCAGTACTTC. The encoded protein is CASSHGGPPYEQYF.

J is TRBJ2-1 and V is TRBV7-3, with 10 bases lining up with TRBD1. The CDR3 runs to 17 residues. V shed 0 bases and J 5 bases; nucleotides not matched to a gene: 7. Germline assignment: CDR1 SGHTA and CDR2 FQGTGA. CDR3 protein: CASSLTAGTGADNEQFF. The CDR3 nucleotides are TGTGCCAGCAGCTTAACTGCCGGGACAGGGGCCGACAATGAGCAGTTCTTC.

The rearrangement joins TRBV27 to TRBJ2-1; a weak D match, TRBD2 (6 bases). The CDR3 is 14 amino acids. Germline V gene lookup returns CDR1 MNHEY and CDR2 SMNVEV (reference sequence). Trimming shortened V by 3 bases and J by 8 bases, and 14 bases separated the two germline ends. The CDR3 DNA is TGTGCCAGCAGTTTTTTGTTATCGGGGGATGAGCAGTTCTTC. This sequence encodes CASSFLLSGDEQFF.

This clonotype has a handful of counts. DNA for the CDR3: TGCGCCAGCAGCTTGGAGGCAGGGTGGCGAACAGATACGCAGTATTTT. It yields the protein CASSLEAGWRTDTQYF. The V call is TRBV5-1, the J call TRBJ2-3; possible D gene TRBD1, 5 bases. This CDR3 region has 16 residues. V dropped 0 bases and J dropped 3 bases, with 14 bases sitting between them. Germline CDR1 SGHRS, CDR2 YFSETQ.

This clonotype was recorded a few times. The chain joins TRBV11-2 to TRBJ2-1; 16 nucleotides agree with TRBD2. Germline CDR1 reads SGHAT; CDR2 reads FQNNGV. The CDR3 consists of 21 residues. Trimming at V came to 2 bases and at J to 0 bases, leaving 10 bases not matched to a gene. The CDR3 nucleotides read TGTGCCAGCAGCTTACTCCTGGGACTAGCGGGAGGGCCGGGCTCCTACAATGAGCAGTTCTTC. This sequence encodes CASSLLLGLAGGPGSYNEQFF.

The rearrangement joins TRBV28 to TRBJ1-5; maybe TRBD1 (6 bases). This CDR3 is built from 13 residues. The germline CDR1 and CDR2 sequences are MDHEN and SYDVKM. Trimming took 5 bases from V and 7 from J, leaving 12 bases between them. CDR3 DNA sequence: TGTGCCAGCAGTGAGAGGGGGGACCAGCCCCAGCATTTT. Its translation is CASSERGDQPQHF.

This clonotype came up many times. The chain carries TRBV6-2 or TRBV6-3 and TRBJ2-7; D is possibly TRBD1 or TRBD2 (5 bases each). The germline gives CDR1 MNHEY, CDR2 SVGEGT. This CDR3 contains 15 residues. V was cut by 0 bases and J by 4 bases, with 13 bases left in between. CDR3 region: CASSYSNGAGYEQYF. The CDR3 nucleotides read TGTGCCAGCAGTTACTCGAACGGGGCGGGTTACGAGCAGTACTTC.

This clonotype occurred many times. CDR3 bases: TGTGCCAGCAGTTTTTTGGGGATCTACGAGCAGTACTTC. It specifies CASSFLGIYEQYF. The rearrangement joins TRBV12-3 or TRBV12-4 to TRBJ2-7; the D is unclear. The CDR3 spans 13 residues. The V end was cut by 3 bases, the J end by 3 bases, with 9 bases between.

In this sample, this clonotype turned up a few times. V usage is TRBV12-3 or TRBV12-4 and J usage is TRBJ1-2; D perhaps matches TRBD1 (5 bases). The CDR3 covers 16 residues. Trimming took off 6 bases at V and 4 bases at J, with 21 bases between the two ends. The CDR3 is CASSTHGHSGPYGYTF. Written as DNA, the CDR3 is TGTGCCAGCAGCACCCACGGACATTCCGGTCCCTATGGCTACACCTTC.